Described below is a single TCR beta chain sequence and its context. Its antigen is undetermined. The use of a sample-barcoded 5' primer and a J-beta primer mix characterized a second PCR of about 6 to 12 cycles. Each sample yielded at least 2.5 million CDR3-containing paired-end reads. TCRdb re-called the 5' RACE reads through MiXCR, storing one row per CDR3 protein. The sample includes about 1.1 million distinct CDR3 sequences, around two fifths seen only once; the top ten take around 13%. This CDR3 region has 16 residues. Germline-derived CDR1 and CDR2 are SGHDN and FVKESK. This specimen comes from a study of blood T cells in healthy people across ages. Findings and limits, study-wide: The authors considered diversity estimates from one million T cells to be underestimates. Age showed a roughly linear inverse relationship with TCR beta diversity per million T cells.

This TCR derives from a man between 18 and 29 years old in good health. The source material was blood. V and J are TRBV14 and TRBJ2-5; a possible D gene is TRBD1 (6 bases). The J call may be wrong; the DNA end is better matched by TRBJ2-7. The CDR3 is CASSRPGQGKGYEQYF. The CDR3 DNA is TGTGCCAGCTCACGTCCGGGACAAGGGAAAGGCTACGAGCAGTACTTC.